This T cell receptor (beta chain) was identified during a study of CD8+ T cells in alopecia areata. Looking at the study overall: It was 6 to 18 months of tofacitinib, and then there were 6 months off drug.

Per the germline V gene, CDR1 is SGHRS and CDR2 is YFSETQ. The CDR3 runs 16 residues. The V segment lost 3 bases and the J segment 12 bases; nucleotides outside the gene matches: 10. cDNA prepared by RNA extraction and subsequent reverse transcription served as the template for sequencing. Assay: immunoSEQ multiplex PCR; the TCRdb copy retains only in-frame clones and omits some. The sample shows more than 110,000 clones, around 50% of them seen only once. V and J are TRBV5-1 and TRBJ1-6, with TRBD1 matching 12 bases. This TCR derives from a human donor with alopecia areata. The source material was CD4+ T cells sorted from blood, sampled at week 0. The CDR3 coding sequence is TGCGCCAGCAGCTCGAACTGGGACAGGGGGCGCGTACCCCTCCACTTT. Translation gives CASSSNWDRGRVPLHF.